A single sample is the source of the 6 T cell receptor beta chains below, sequenced in a study of T-cell memory formation after mild COVID-19. Each CDR3 protein is one row after TCRdb ran MiXCR on the 5' RACE reads. The data contain roughly 400,000 distinct CDR3 sequences, 15% to 20% of them singletons. The specimen was PBMCs or a T cell subset sorted from them (not recorded which). The receptors shown here come from a man aged 18 to 35 who had mild COVID-19 (a few samples of this study predate the infection). Cell type and time point are not known.

This clonotype has more than one count but fewer than ten. The chain is built from TRBV29-1 and TRBJ2-5; 12 bases agree with TRBD2. The germline CDR1 and CDR2 sequences are SQVTM and ANQGSEA. The CDR3 is 16 amino acids. After removal of 3 bases from V and 5 bases from J, the junction contained 10 bases not matched to a gene. The CDR3 DNA sequence: TGCAGCGTTGATGGGCTAGCGGGGGGGCTTGATGAGACCCAGTACTTC. This encodes CSVDGLAGGLDETQYF.

The chain joins TRBV12-3 or TRBV12-4 to TRBJ2-7; D is unresolved. Trimming shortened V by 1 base and J by 1 base, and 11 bases separated the two germline ends. CDR3 length equals 15 residues. The CDR3 nucleotides are TGTGCCAGCAGTTTAGGAAGGACCGGTTCCTACGAGCAGTACTTC. The encoded protein is CASSLGRTGSYEQYF.

In this sample, this clonotype turned up a few times. The CDR3 nucleotides are TGCAGCGAGGAGAGGTCTGGCACAGATACGCAGTATTTT. Translating it yields CSEERSGTDTQYF. The genes are TRBV29-1 and TRBJ2-3, with unresolved D. This CDR3 region has 13 residues. Germline-derived CDR1 and CDR2 are SQVTM and ANQGSEA. The V end lost 7 bases, the J end lost 1 base, and 12 bases lay between the germline ends.

This clonotype has at least ten counts. The chain recombines TRBV29-1 with TRBJ1-5; D unclear. CDR3 length equals 15 residues. V was clipped by 6 bases and J by 2 bases, with 17 bases between them. In germline, CDR1 is SQVTM, CDR2 ANQGSEA. The CDR3 DNA reads TGCAGCGTCGCCGATGGGGTCCTTGGCAATCAGCCCCAGCATTTT. This sequence encodes CSVADGVLGNQPQHF.

The chain carries TRBV18 and TRBJ2-4; perhaps D is TRBD1 or TRBD2 (5 bases each). CDR1 and CDR2 from the germline V gene are KGHSH and LQKENI. The V gene lost 3 bases and the J gene lost 1 base, with 10 bases spanning the gap. The CDR3 has 15 amino acids. Written as DNA, the CDR3 is TGTGCCAGCTCACCCCCCGGGGACGCCAAAAACATTCAGTACTTC. Amino acid sequence: CASSPPGDAKNIQYF.

CDR3 sequence: CASSLGRGGEQFF. In nucleotides, the CDR3 is TGTGCCAGCAGTTTGGGGAGGGGCGGTGAGCAGTTCTTC. This chain connects TRBV28 to TRBJ2-1, with TRBD2 identical over 7 bases. The V segment lost 3 bases and the J segment 9 bases; nucleotides outside the gene matches: 5. Germline lookup yields CDR1 MDHEN and CDR2 SYDVKM. The CDR3 loop spans 13 amino acids.